Here is one T cell receptor beta chain with its context. Its cognate antigen is unknown. Genomic DNA was employed as the template in profiling TCR beta VDJ and CDR3. TCRdb analysed the reads with MiXCR anew, one entry per CDR3 protein. The sample has about 180,000 distinct CDR3 sequences, 63% seen once. The sample belongs to a study of CD8+CD57+ T cells in acquired aplastic anemia. J was trimmed by 6 bases and V by 5 bases; bases with no gene match: 12. The CDR3 is 15 residues long. Per the germline V gene, CDR1 is DFQATT and CDR2 is SNEGSKA (reference sequence). The patients chosen for sequencing had shown expansion of CD8+CD57+ cells (detected by flow cytometry). Regarding the study as a whole: Researchers report that around 30 CD8+ CDR3 sequences appeared in both patients and controls.

The clonotype was recovered from a human donor with aplastic anemia. The chain is built from TRBV20-1 and TRBJ2-7; 11 bases agree with TRBD2. What was sequenced was sorted CD4+, CD8+, or CD8+CD57+ T cells (not recorded which) from PBMCs. CDR3 coding DNA: TGCAGTGCTCGTCCCCTTGGGCTAGCGGGAGGCGAGCAGTACTTC. This codes for CSARPLGLAGGEQYF.